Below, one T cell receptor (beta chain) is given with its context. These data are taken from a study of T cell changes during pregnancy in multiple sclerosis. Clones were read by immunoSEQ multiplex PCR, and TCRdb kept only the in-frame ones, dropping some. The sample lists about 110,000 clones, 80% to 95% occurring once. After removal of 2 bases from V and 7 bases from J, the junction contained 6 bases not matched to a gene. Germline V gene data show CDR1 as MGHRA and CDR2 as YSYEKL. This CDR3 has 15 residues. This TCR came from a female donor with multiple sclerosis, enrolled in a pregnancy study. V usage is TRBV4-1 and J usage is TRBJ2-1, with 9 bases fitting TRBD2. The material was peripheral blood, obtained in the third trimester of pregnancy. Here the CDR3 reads CASSQNSGGFNEQFF. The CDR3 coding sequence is TGCGCCAGCAGCCAAAATAGCGGGGGTTTTAATGAGCAGTTCTTC.